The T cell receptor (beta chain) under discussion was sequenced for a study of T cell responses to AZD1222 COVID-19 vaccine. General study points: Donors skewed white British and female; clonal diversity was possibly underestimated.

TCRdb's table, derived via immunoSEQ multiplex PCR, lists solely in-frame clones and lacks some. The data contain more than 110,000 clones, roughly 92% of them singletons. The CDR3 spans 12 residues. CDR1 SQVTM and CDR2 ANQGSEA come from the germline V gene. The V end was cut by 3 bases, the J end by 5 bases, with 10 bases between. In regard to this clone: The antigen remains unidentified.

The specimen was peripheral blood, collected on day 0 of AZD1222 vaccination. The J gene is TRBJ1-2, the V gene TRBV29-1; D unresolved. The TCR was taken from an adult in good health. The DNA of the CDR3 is TGCAGCGTTGACGTGGCACGTTATGGCTACACCTTC. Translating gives CSVDVARYGYTF.